These T cell receptor beta chains were read from a single sample in a study of technical replicates of blood from a handful of donors. Here immunoSEQ multiplex PCR was the method, and the copy in TCRdb shows in-frame clones only, minus some. The table has 65,000 to 85,000 clones, about 93% seen once; the top ten hold about 0.35%. What was sequenced was T cells isolated from PBMCs. These receptor sequences come from a human donor in good health. Each CDR3 is given with its conserved first and last residue. D genes are given only for firm matches. For some rows the clone size is stated as once, few or many, or as a class when expanded; others skip it.

J	size	V	D	DNA	CDR3
TRBJ1-1	NA	TRBV5-4	TRBD1	TGTGCCAGCAGCTCCGGGACAGGGGGCACTGAAGCTTTCTTT	CASSSGTGGTEAFF
TRBJ1-1	NA	TRBV19	NA	TGTGCCAGTAGTATAGATCCGGGGGGGAGAACTGAAGCTTTCTTT	CASSIDPGGRTEAFF
TRBJ2-3	few	TRBV20-1	NA	TGCAGTGCTCTAAGCGGGGATACGCAGTATTTT	CSALSGDTQYF
TRBJ2-3	NA	TRBV28	TRBD2	TGTGCCAGCAGTTGGGTTGCGGGGAGGGACGTCTCAGATACGCAGTATTTT	CASSWVAGRDVSDTQYF
TRBJ2-3	NA	TRBV30	TRBD2	TGTGCCTGGAGTTCCGAAGCGGGAGGCACAGATACGCAGTATTTT	CAWSSEAGGTDTQYF
TRBJ2-2	NA	TRBV11-3	NA	TGTGCCAGCAGCTTCACGGGAGTGAGCACCGGGGAGCTGTTTTTT	CASSFTGVSTGELFF
TRBJ2-7	NA	TRBV7-9	TRBD1	TGTGCCAGCAGCTTATCACAGGGGGGACCCTACGAGCAGTACTTC	CASSLSQGGPYEQYF
TRBJ1-1	NA	TRBV6-6	TRBD1	TGTGCCAGCAGTCACGACTGGACAGGGCGAGGCCCTGAAGCTTTCTTT	CASSHDWTGRGPEAFF
TRBJ2-3	NA	TRBV11-2	NA	TGTGCCACCGTGCGGGTAGATACGCAGTATTTT	CATVRVDTQYF
TRBJ1-5	NA	TRBV19	NA	TGTGCCAGTAGTACGACCGGGGTGAGCAATCAGCCCCAGCATTTT	CASSTTGVSNQPQHF
TRBJ1-1	NA	TRBV7-9	NA	TGTGCCAGCAGCTACGGGAACACTGAAGCTTTCTTT	CASSYGNTEAFF
TRBJ2-5	few	TRBV7-9	TRBD2	TGTGCCAGCAGCTCAAGGACTAGCGGGTTTGGAGAGACCCAGTACTTC	CASSSRTSGFGETQYF
TRBJ2-5	NA	TRBV15	NA	TGTGCCACCAGCAGAGATCTCCTGGACTACCAAGAGACCCAGTACTTC	CATSRDLLDYQETQYF
TRBJ2-5	NA	TRBV7-3	NA	TGTGCCAGCAGCTTAAGACAATCAACCCTTGGGGAGACCCAGTACTTC	CASSLRQSTLGETQYF
TRBJ1-4	NA	TRBV19	NA	TGTGCCAGTAGCAACAGGGCAACTAATGAAAAACTGTTTTTT	CASSNRATNEKLFF
TRBJ2-3	NA	TRBV27	TRBD1	TGTGCCAGCACCCAGACAGGGGGACGAGATACGCAGTATTTT	CASTQTGGRDTQYF
TRBJ2-1	once	TRBV29-1	NA	TGCAGCGTTTCCGATGAGCAGTTCTTC	CSVSDEQFF
TRBJ2-3	NA	TRBV5-5	TRBD2	TGTGCCAGCAGCTTGGTAAGCGGGAGGGCCCGGGGCACAGATACGCAGTATTTT	CASSLVSGRARGTDTQYF